What follows are 7 T cell receptor beta chains derived from one specimen sequenced in a study of shared clonotypes between healthy human individuals. Profiled with immunoSEQ multiplex PCR; TCRdb holds only in-frame clones, not every one. The table has some 2,000,000 clones, 85% to 95% seen once. The sequenced material came from naive CD4+ T cells sorted from blood. Stated subset: CD45RA+ positively selected. Source of these receptors: a man between 18 and 35 years old in good health.

The rearrangement joins TRBV7-2 to TRBJ2-5; 10 nucleotides align to TRBD1. Germline loops: CDR1 SGHTA, CDR2 FQGNSA. V shed 4 bases and J 1 base; nucleotides not matched to a gene: 3. CDR3 length: 15 amino acids. The CDR3 is CASSWTGGFQETQYF. The CDR3, as DNA: TGTGCCAGCAGCTGGACAGGGGGTTTCCAAGAGACCCAGTACTTC.

With regard to this clone: A junction boundary mismatches the germline segment, possibly from a read error. V gene TRBV7-7 combines with J gene TRBJ2-3, with TRBD2 identical over 12 bases. The CDR3 consists of 18 residues. Germline V gene data show CDR1 as SSHAT and CDR2 as FNYEAQ (reference sequence). Here the CDR3 reads CASSPPSGGASSTDTQYF. DNA of the CDR3: TGTGCTAGCAGCCCCCCTAGCGGGGGGGCCTCTAGCACAGATACGCAGTATTTT.

The chain carries TRBV19 and TRBJ1-2; 11 bases match TRBD1. The CDR3 has 16 residues. V was pared by 5 bases and J by 1 base, with 6 bases of the junction left unmatched. The germline CDR1 and CDR2 sequences are LNHDA and SQIVND (reference sequence). The CDR3 DNA reads TGTGCCAGTAGTCCCGGGACAGGGGGAGGTAACTATGGCTACACCTTC. Translating gives CASSPGTGGGNYGYTF.

The V and J genes are TRBV9 and TRBJ2-7; TRBD1 matches at 7 bases. Germline V lookup: CDR1 SGDLS, CDR2 YYNGEE. This CDR3 is 15 amino acids long. V was pared by 3 bases and J by 3 bases, with 9 bases of the junction left unmatched. CDR3: CASSAKTGIVYEQYF. For the CDR3, the DNA is TGTGCCAGCAGCGCCAAGACAGGGATTGTCTACGAGCAGTACTTC.

The chain employs TRBV5-4 and TRBJ1-2; TRBD1 is a possible D gene (6 bases). Germline lookup yields CDR1 SGHNT and CDR2 YYREEE (reference sequence). Trimming shortened V by 4 bases and J by 1 base, and 14 bases separated the two germline ends. The CDR3 covers 15 residues. The CDR3 region is CASSAWGGGNYGYTF. The CDR3 DNA reads as TGTGCCAGCAGCGCGTGGGGAGGGGGTAACTATGGCTACACCTTC.

The V and J genes are TRBV29-1 and TRBJ1-3, with 8 positions matching TRBD1. Germline CDR1 SQVTM, CDR2 ANQGSEA. V lost 6 bases to trimming and J lost 4 bases; unmatched junction nucleotides: 5. The CDR3 is 13 amino acids. The CDR3: CSVGQGKGNTIYF. CDR3 DNA sequence: TGCAGCGTCGGACAGGGAAAAGGAAACACCATATATTTT.

The chain combines TRBV5-1 with TRBJ1-1; a weak D match, TRBD1 (5 bases). The CDR3 sequence is 14 residues long. V lost 4 bases to trimming and J lost 4 bases, with 14 bases between them. CDR1 and CDR2 (germline): SGHRS, YFSETQ. CDR3 residues: CASSTGTVTTEAFF. The CDR3 coding sequence is TGCGCCAGCAGCACTGGGACGGTGACCACTGAAGCTTTCTTT. Full variable domain (rest looked up from reference TRBV5-1 and TRBJ1-1): KAGVTQTPRYLIKTRGQQVTLSCSPISGHRSVSWYQQTPGQGLQFLFEYFSETQRNKGNFPGRFSGRQFSNSRSEMNVSTLELGDSALYLCASSTGTVTTEAFFGQGTRLTVV.